The 4 T cell receptor beta chains reported below all come from one sample, sequenced in a study of shared clonotypes between healthy human individuals. Profiling relied on immunoSEQ multiplex PCR, and the TCRdb table lists in-frame clones only, not all of them. Among 1,400,000 or so clones listed, approximately 98.5% were seen once. The source material was naive CD4+ T cells sorted from blood. The subset was: CD45RA+ positively selected. The receptors stem from a man aged 30 to 39 in good health.

The chain couples TRBV4-2 to TRBJ2-7, with TRBD1 matching over 7 bases. Germline CDR1 reads LGHNA; CDR2 reads YNFKEQ. V dropped 1 base and J dropped 3; count of bases not matched to a gene: 3. The CDR3 has 14 residues. CDR3 nucleotide sequence: TGTGCCAGCAGCCAAGTACAGGGGAACTACGAGCAGTACTTC. As protein: CASSQVQGNYEQYF.

The V and J genes are TRBV5-1 and TRBJ2-7; the D call may be TRBD1 or TRBD2 (5 bases each). The germline gives CDR1 SGHRS, CDR2 YFSETQ. The CDR3 is made up of 13 amino acids. The ends were cut back, 5 bases at V and 3 bases at J, with 12 bases in the middle. In DNA form, the CDR3 reads TGCGCCAGCAGATCCGGGACCGGCTACGAGCAGTACTTC. This gives the protein CASRSGTGYEQYF.

The chain is built from TRBV7-9 and TRBJ2-2; tentative D call: TRBD1 (6 bases). CDR3 length equals 15 residues. Per the germline V gene, CDR1 is SEHNR and CDR2 is FQNEAQ (reference sequence). Trimming cost V 5 bases and J 2 bases, with 12 bases left between them. The CDR3 loop reads CASSNGQINTGELFF. CDR3 bases: TGTGCCAGCAGCAACGGACAGATCAACACCGGGGAGCTGTTTTTT.

The chain is built from TRBV5-6 and TRBJ1-4, with a possible D match to TRBD1 (5 bases). The CDR3 runs to 15 residues. From germline, CDR1 is SGHDT and CDR2 YYEEEE. V lost 4 bases and J 1 base, leaving 11 bases between the germline ends. For the CDR3, the DNA is TGTGCCAGCAGCCCCTCTGGGGGAACTAATGAAAAACTGTTTTTT. It yields the protein CASSPSGGTNEKLFF. Full variable domain (outside the CDR3, taken from reference TRBV5-6 and TRBJ1-4): DAGVTQSPTHLIKTRGQQVTLRCSPKSGHDTVSWYQQALGQGPQFIFQYYEEEERQRGNFPDRFSGHQFPNYSSELNVNALLLGDSALYLCASSPSGGTNEKLFFGSGTQLSVL.